These 11 T cell receptor beta chains share one sample of origin, sequenced in a study of T cell repertoires in cytomegalovirus infection. TCRdb reprocessed the reads with MiXCR, giving one entry per CDR3 protein. This sample carries nearly 450,000 distinct CDR3 sequences, about a third of them seen once, and the ten largest clones take roughly an eighth. Sequencing was done on a sample of PBMCs. Receptors originate from a human donor in good health (CMV status not recorded). Some clones in this sample may be carry-over from other donors' samples.

The V call is TRBV5-4, the J call TRBJ1-1; 7 nucleotides agree with TRBD1. With 6 bases clipped from V and 1 base from J, the junction kept 6 bases outside the gene matches. The V gene's germline CDR1 is SGHNT and CDR2 YYREEE (reference sequence). The CDR3 length is 14 residues. This chain's CDR3 is CASKSQGTNTEAFF. For the CDR3, the DNA is TGTGCCAGCAAGTCACAGGGGACGAACACTGAAGCTTTCTTT.

The chain is built from TRBV7-9 and TRBJ1-1, with D maybe TRBD1 (6 bases). Germline V lookup: CDR1 SEHNR, CDR2 FQNEAQ (reference sequence). The CDR3 covers 14 residues. Trimming stripped 2 bases from V and 10 bases from J, with 17 bases between. For the CDR3, the DNA is TGTGCCAGCAGCTTAACCACAGGGCGGTCGGGAGCTTTCTTT. Its translation: CASSLTTGRSGAFF.

The chain couples TRBV6-6 to TRBJ2-1; D perhaps matches TRBD2 (6 bases). CDR3 size: 14 residues. Germline CDR1 reads MNHNY; CDR2 reads SVGAGI (reference sequence). V lost 3 bases and J lost 6, with 12 bases in between. The CDR3 sequence: CASSYSRDFNEQFF. As DNA, the CDR3 is TGTGCCAGCAGTTATTCCCGGGACTTCAATGAGCAGTTCTTC.

The chain recombines TRBV6-5 with TRBJ1-1; no reliable D call. Trimming removed 5 bases from V and 4 bases from J, with 14 bases in between. Germline values: CDR1 MNHEY, CDR2 SVGAGI. The CDR3 spans 14 residues. The CDR3 coding sequence is TGTGCCAGCAGTCCATCTTATCGGGGCACTGAAGCTTTCTTT. It translates to CASSPSYRGTEAFF.

This clonotype was counted a few times. The CDR3: CASSPNRDSATDTQYF. CDR3 in DNA: TGTGCCAGCTCACCTAACCGGGACAGTGCCACAGATACGCAGTATTTT. The gene calls are TRBV18 and TRBJ2-3; 7 bases line up with TRBD1. The CDR3 spans 16 residues. V was pared by 3 bases and J by 2 bases, with 8 bases of the junction left unmatched. Looked up from germline, CDR1 is KGHSH and CDR2 is LQKENI.

CDR3 DNA sequence: TGTGCCAGTACCCACCCCGTGGCTGAAAAACTGTTTTTT. It translates to CASTHPVAEKLFF. V usage is TRBV19 and J usage is TRBJ1-4; D uncertain. The CDR3 spans 13 residues. V was shortened by 7 bases and J by 7 bases, with 13 bases between the two germline ends. Germline-derived CDR1 and CDR2 are LNHDA and SQIVND (reference sequence).

This clonotype was observed a few times. This chain joins TRBV6-1 and TRBJ2-6, with D maybe TRBD1 (6 bases). The CDR3 runs to 15 residues. Germline CDR1 reads MNHNS; CDR2 reads SASEGT. V shed 4 bases and J shed 3 bases, with 10 bases lying between them. DNA for the CDR3: TGTGCCAGCAGTGCACAGGGTAGTGGGGCCAACGTCCTGACTTTC. Translating it yields CASSAQGSGANVLTF.

Comments on this clonotype: A much larger clone lies a single base off, so this may be a read error. This sequence joins TRBV7-2 and TRBJ2-5; D may be TRBD2 (5 bases). This CDR3 region has 14 residues. Trimming stripped 10 bases from V and 9 bases from J, with 24 bases between. Germline assignment: CDR1 SGHTA and CDR2 FQGNSA. In nucleotides, the CDR3 is TGTGCCATCAGACCAATTCTCCTAGAGAGGGCCCAGTACTTC. Encoded protein: CAIRPILLERAQYF.

This clonotype turned up a few times. The gene calls are TRBV5-1 and TRBJ1-5, with no clear D. Trimming pared 0 bases from V and 1 base from J, leaving 8 bases between. The CDR3 contains 15 residues. CDR1 and CDR2 from the germline V gene are SGHRS and YFSETQ. The CDR3 DNA sequence: TGCGCCAGCAGCTTGGACAGCCGGAGCAATCAGCCCCAGCATTTT. Protein: CASSLDSRSNQPQHF.

The V call is TRBV6-5, the J call TRBJ1-1; D call uncertain. The germline gives CDR1 MNHEY, CDR2 SVGAGI. Between the trimmed V and J ends, which lost 0 bases and 1 base, there was a span of 6 bases. This CDR3 has 14 amino acids. The DNA for the CDR3 is TGTGCCAGCAGTTACTCGGGCACGAACACTGAAGCTTTCTTT. Its protein is CASSYSGTNTEAFF.

This clonotype has ten or more counts. The chain has TRBV7-8 and TRBJ2-7; tentative D call: TRBD1 (6 bases). CDR1 and CDR2 (germline): SGHVS, FQNEAQ. CDR3 size: 14 residues. Trimming took 5 bases from V and 1 from J, leaving 12 bases between them. In DNA form, the CDR3 reads TGTGCCAGCAGCCCTGTGACAGGTTCCTACGAGCAGTACTTC. Its protein is CASSPVTGSYEQYF. Looking up the rest from reference TRBV7-8 and TRBJ2-7 gives the full variable domain: GAGVSQSPRYKVAKRGQDVALRCDPISGHVSLFWYQQALGQGPEFLTYFQNEAQLDKSGLPSDRFFAERPEGSVSTLKIQRTQQEDSAVYLCASSPVTGSYEQYFGPGTRLTVT.